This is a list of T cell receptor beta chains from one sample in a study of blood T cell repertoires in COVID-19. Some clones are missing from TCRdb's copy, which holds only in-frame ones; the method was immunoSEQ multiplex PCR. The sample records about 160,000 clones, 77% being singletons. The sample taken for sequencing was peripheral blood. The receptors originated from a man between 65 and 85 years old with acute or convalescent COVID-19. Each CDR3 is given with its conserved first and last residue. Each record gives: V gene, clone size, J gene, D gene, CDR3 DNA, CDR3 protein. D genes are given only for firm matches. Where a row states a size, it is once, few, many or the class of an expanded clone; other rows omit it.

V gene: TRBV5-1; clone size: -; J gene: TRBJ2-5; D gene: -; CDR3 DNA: TGCGCCAGCAGCGGAACAGGGCAAGAGACCCAGTACTTC; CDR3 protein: CASSGTGQETQYF
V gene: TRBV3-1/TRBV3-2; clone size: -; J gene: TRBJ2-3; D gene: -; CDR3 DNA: TGTGCCAGCAGCCACCCCGGGGGTTACACAGATACGCAGTATTTT; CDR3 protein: CASSHPGGYTDTQYF
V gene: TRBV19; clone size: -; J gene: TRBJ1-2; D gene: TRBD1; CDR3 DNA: TGTGCCAGTAGGAGCTGGGACAGGGGGATTAACTATGGCTACACCTTC; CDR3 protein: CASRSWDRGINYGYTF
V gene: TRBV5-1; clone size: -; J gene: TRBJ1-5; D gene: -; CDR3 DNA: TGCGCCAGCAGCTTGGTGGGGAGTAGCAATCAGCCCCAGCATTTT; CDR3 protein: CASSLVGSSNQPQHF
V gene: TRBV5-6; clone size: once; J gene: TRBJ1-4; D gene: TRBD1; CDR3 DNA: TGTGCCAGCAGCCAACCGGGACAGGGGAGTGAAAAACTGTTTTTT; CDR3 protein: CASSQPGQGSEKLFF
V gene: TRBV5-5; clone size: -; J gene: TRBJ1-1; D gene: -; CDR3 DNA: TGTGCCAGCAGCTTGGTCTCGAACACTGAAGCTTTCTTT; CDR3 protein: CASSLVSNTEAFF
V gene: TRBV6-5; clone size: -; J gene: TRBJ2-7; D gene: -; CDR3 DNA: TGTGCCAGCAGTTACTCGGGAGACTACGAGCAGTACTTC; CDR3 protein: CASSYSGDYEQYF
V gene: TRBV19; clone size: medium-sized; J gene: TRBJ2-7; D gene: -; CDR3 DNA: TGTGCCAGTAGTATAGGCGGAGGGTACGAGCAGTACTTC; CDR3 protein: CASSIGGGYEQYF
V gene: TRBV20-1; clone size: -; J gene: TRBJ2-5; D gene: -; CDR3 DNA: TGCAGTGCTATGTCGGAGACCCAGTACTTC; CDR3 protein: CSAMSETQYF
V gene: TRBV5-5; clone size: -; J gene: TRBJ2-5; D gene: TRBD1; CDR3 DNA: TGTGCCAGCGCACAGGGGGCGAGAGAGACCCAGTACTTC; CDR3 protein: CASAQGARETQYF
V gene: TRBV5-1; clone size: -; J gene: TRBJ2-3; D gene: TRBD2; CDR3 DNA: TGCGCCAGCAGACGCTGGACCCTTAGCGGGAGGCTCGTTCTCGCCACGAACACAGATACGCAGTATTTT; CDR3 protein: CASRRWTLSGRLVLATNTDTQYF
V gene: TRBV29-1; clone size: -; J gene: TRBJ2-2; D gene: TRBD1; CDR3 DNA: TGCAGCGTTGAAGCTAGACAGGGGGCAGCGAACACCGGGGAGCTGTTTTTT; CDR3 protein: CSVEARQGAANTGELFF
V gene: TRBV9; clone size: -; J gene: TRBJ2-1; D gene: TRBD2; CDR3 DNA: TGTGCCAGCAGCGTAGCCGGTAGCGGGCGGAGAAATGAGCAGTTCTTC; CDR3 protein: CASSVAGSGRRNEQFF
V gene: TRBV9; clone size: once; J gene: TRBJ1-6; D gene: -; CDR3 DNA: TGTGCCAGCAGCGCAAGCAGGGTTTCCTATAATTCACCCCTCCACTTT; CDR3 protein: CASSASRVSYNSPLHF
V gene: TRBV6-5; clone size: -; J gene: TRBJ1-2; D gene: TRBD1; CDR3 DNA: TGTGCCAGCAGTCCGCGGACAGGAGCTAACTATGGCTACACCTTC; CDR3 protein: CASSPRTGANYGYTF
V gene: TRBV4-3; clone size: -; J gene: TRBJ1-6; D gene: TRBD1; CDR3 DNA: TGCGCCAGCAGCCACGACACAACAGGGGGGCCCGCCAGCTCACCCCTCCACTTT; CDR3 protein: CASSHDTTGGPASSPLHF
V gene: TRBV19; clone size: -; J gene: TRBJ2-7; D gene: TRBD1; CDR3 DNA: TGTGCCAGTAAACGGGACAGTGGGAACTCCTACGAGCAGTACTTC; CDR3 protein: CASKRDSGNSYEQYF